This T cell receptor (beta chain) was retrieved from a study of blood T cell repertoires in COVID-19 (TCRdb year 2020). A note on the overall study: The collaborator samples originated in the United States, Italy and Spain and spanned the acute and convalescent phases of COVID-19. HLA class I and class II types, where available, came from metadata supplied by the sample provider rather than from assay-based typing. A de-identified subject ID, COVID-19 status, age in years and sex were almost always included in the sample metadata. The material from the prospective study consisted of cDNA or gDNA derived from T cells, B-cell-depleted T cells, or PBMCs. The samples were drawn from the first 160 participants of the ongoing ImmuneRACE study and from 1,200 or so subjects provided by 6 global collaborators. The dataset comprised deeply sampled blood TCRbeta repertoires from subjects exposed to, actively infected with, or recovered from COVID-19. The repertoires were made available in a free public database intended to serve as a resource for research on the immune response to SARS-CoV-2. Overall study outcomes, separate from this receptor: Clinical and demographic metadata were provided uncurated, with the amount varying by source and participant.

The immunoSEQ Assay, a bias-controlled multiplex PCR, was used to amplify TCRbeta CDR3 regions from genomic DNA. The authors' pipeline ran thus. The number of nucleated cells in each sample was estimated by amplification of reference gene primers within the assay. To quantify the absolute abundance of each unique TCRbeta CDR3 rearrangement, sequence reads were collapsed and filtered. For each sample, productive Simpson clonality was calculated by taking the square root of Simpson's diversity index across productive rearrangements. Sourced from immuneACCESS, this table was stored by TCRdb with only in-frame sequences that have V and J called. A share of the clones is absent; for the studies checked, an unresolved V gene accounts for under half, and the remainder has no known explanation. V, J and clone size reflect that table, while D and trimming were determined from the DNA. Here the sample has 210,000 or so clones; 85% to 90% occur a single time. The top ten hold about 4.5% of the sample.

As for this clone: Its antigen is unknown. No base quality information exists; no much larger clone differs at one position.

Collaborating institutions collected whole blood in K2EDTA tubes following their own protocols. For TCRbeta analysis, collaborators shipped samples as frozen whole blood, isolated PBMCs, or DNA extracted from either of those sample types. The CDR3 measures 13 amino acids from cysteine to phenylalanine. The read is trimmed to its CDR3 DNA, 39 bases read in frame from base 1. CDR1 SGHRS and CDR2 YFSETQ are derived from the germline V gene. Cut back by 4 bases and 2 bases, the V and J ends lie 9 bases apart. This receptor was obtained from a man aged 50 to 59 with acute or convalescent COVID-19. The sample consisted of peripheral blood. The receptor chain draws on TRBV5-1 and TRBJ2-5; there is no confident call for the D gene. The CDR3 sequence is CASSPLRQETQYF. The nucleotide sequence is TGCGCCAGCAGCCCCCTCCGTCAAGAGACCCAGTACTTC.